This is a list of T cell receptor beta chains from one sample in a study of T cell responses to AZD1222 COVID-19 vaccine. Assay: immunoSEQ multiplex PCR; the TCRdb copy retains only in-frame clones and omits some. Seen here are about 62,000 clones, about 90% observed once, and the top ten hold 4.9%. This material consisted of peripheral blood, taken on day 0 of AZD1222 vaccination. These receptors were taken from an adult in good health. The CDR3 runs from the conserved cysteine through the conserved F or W. D genes are given only for firm matches. A row's size may be missing; if present it is once, few, many or a size class.

J gene | V gene | clone size | D gene | CDR3 DNA | CDR3 protein
TRBJ1-1 | TRBV7-2 | NA | TRBD1 | TGTGCCAGCAGACACACGACGACAGGGTGGAGTAACACTGAAGCTTTCTTT | CASRHTTTGWSNTEAFF
TRBJ1-5 | TRBV3-1/TRBV3-2 | NA | NA | TGTGCCAGCAGTCTAGGGGACCAGCCCCAGCATTTT | CASSLGDQPQHF
TRBJ1-6 | TRBV7-9 | once | NA | TGTGCCAGCTCGCCGGGGAACAATAATTCACCCCTCCACTTT | CASSPGNNNSPLHF
TRBJ1-5 | TRBV2 | NA | NA | TGTGCCAGCAGCCTCCCCATAGCTTCGGGTGATCAGCCCCAGCATTTT | CASSLPIASGDQPQHF
TRBJ1-5 | TRBV2 | few | NA | TGTGCCAGCAGTGTACTTAGGGACAATCAGCCCCAGCATTTT | CASSVLRDNQPQHF
TRBJ1-6 | TRBV5-1 | NA | NA | TGCGCCAGCAGCTTGGGCAGGGGTCGATACTCACCCCTCCACTTT | CASSLGRGRYSPLHF
TRBJ1-3 | TRBV5-1 | NA | TRBD1 | TGCGCCAGCAGCCCGGGACAGACCTCTGGAAACACCATATATTTT | CASSPGQTSGNTIYF
TRBJ1-4 | TRBV5-1 | NA | TRBD1 | TGCGCCAGCAGCCCGGGACAGCTTAATGAAAAACTGTTTTTT | CASSPGQLNEKLFF
TRBJ2-4 | TRBV10-3 | NA | TRBD2 | TGTGCCATCGGACGGGGGGGCCGGGACATTCAGTACTTC | CAIGRGGRDIQYF
TRBJ1-5 | TRBV12-3/TRBV12-4 | NA | NA | TGTGCCAGCAGTGCGAGAGGCAATCAGCCCCAGCATTTT | CASSARGNQPQHF
TRBJ1-2 | TRBV7-8 | once | NA | TGTGCCAGCGGCTCGGGCGGGGGAGGAGATTATGGCTACACCTTC | CASGSGGGGDYGYTF
TRBJ2-1 | TRBV24-1 | NA | TRBD1 | TGTGCCACCAGTGATGACAGGGTCAATGAGCAGTTCTTC | CATSDDRVNEQFF
TRBJ1-1 | TRBV19 | NA | NA | TGTGCCAGTAGGTCCCAGGGACGAGCGAACACTGAAGCTTTCTTT | CASRSQGRANTEAFF
TRBJ1-2 | TRBV5-6 | NA | TRBD1 | TGTGCCAGCAGTCGGGACAGGATCTATGGCTACACCTTC | CASSRDRIYGYTF
TRBJ1-2 | TRBV11-2 | NA | TRBD1 | TGTGCCAGCAGCCCGGGACAGGGTAACTATGGCTACACCTTC | CASSPGQGNYGYTF
TRBJ1-1 | TRBV19 | NA | TRBD1 | TGTGCCAGTAGTATAGGGGGACAGGGTAACACTGAAGCTTTCTTT | CASSIGGQGNTEAFF
TRBJ1-3 | TRBV5-6 | once | NA | TGTGCCAGCACCTCGACAGGCCTCCGCTCTGGAAACACCATATATTTT | CASTSTGLRSGNTIYF
TRBJ2-2 | TRBV27 | NA | TRBD1 | TGTGCCAGCAGATCCGGGACACAGGGGTCGGGCGGGGAGCTGTTTTTT | CASRSGTQGSGGELFF
TRBJ1-5 | TRBV30 | NA | NA | TGTGCCTGGAGTAGTGGCCTGAATCAGCCCCAGCATTTT | CAWSSGLNQPQHF
TRBJ1-6 | TRBV27 | NA | NA | TGTGCCAGCAGAAGCGAGGGGGGAGGGCTCGGTTCACCCCTCCACTTT | CASRSEGGGLGSPLHF
TRBJ2-2 | TRBV5-4 | NA | NA | TGTGCCAGCAGCCGGGGAACAGTATCTGGCGGGGAGCTGTTTTTT | CASSRGTVSGGELFF
TRBJ1-1 | TRBV10-3 | NA | NA | TGTGCCACCAGGTGGGGTTTGGGGAACACTGAAGCTTTCTTT | CATRWGLGNTEAFF
TRBJ2-7 | TRBV4-2 | NA | NA | TGTGCCAGCAGCCAAGATCAAGCCAGCTCCTACGAGCAGTACTTC | CASSQDQASSYEQYF
TRBJ2-3 | TRBV5-4 | NA | NA | TGTGCCAGCACCCCCCCTGGACGGGGGAGGGATACGCAGTATTTT | CASTPPGRGRDTQYF
TRBJ1-2 | TRBV27 | NA | NA | TGTGCCACCCGGAGTGGCCTGTATGGCTACACCTTC | CATRSGLYGYTF
TRBJ2-1 | TRBV24-1 | NA | TRBD1 | TGTGCCAACAATGGGGACAGGGGATCATACAATGAGCAGTTCTTC | CANNGDRGSYNEQFF
TRBJ2-7 | TRBV6-6 | NA | NA | TGTGCCAGCGGGACCTCTTTGTTCTACGAGCAGTACTTC | CASGTSLFYEQYF
TRBJ1-1 | TRBV9 | NA | NA | TGTGCCAGCAGCCCCAATTTAGCCCCGAACACTGAAGCTTTCTTT | CASSPNLAPNTEAFF
TRBJ1-1 | TRBV5-1 | NA | NA | TGCGCCAGCAGCTTGAAGACGGTGATGAACACTGAAGCTTTCTTT | CASSLKTVMNTEAFF